These 24 T cell receptor beta chains share one sample of origin, sequenced in a study of T cell changes during pregnancy in multiple sclerosis. Profiling relied on immunoSEQ multiplex PCR, and the TCRdb table lists in-frame clones only, not all of them. Of some 75,000 clones in the sample, about 95% are singletons; the top ten hold 0.85% to 1.2%. The sequenced sample was peripheral blood, obtained in the second trimester of pregnancy. These receptors came from a female donor with multiple sclerosis, enrolled in a pregnancy study.

V usage is TRBV7-2 and J usage is TRBJ1-5, with D uncertain. Looked up from germline, CDR1 is SGHTA and CDR2 is FQGNSA. V shed 1 base and J shed 1 base, with 8 bases lying between them. The CDR3 is 15 residues long. CDR3 protein: CASSLGDTSNQPQHF. The CDR3 DNA follows: TGTGCCAGCAGCTTAGGAGATACGAGCAATCAGCCCCAGCATTTT.

This clone has just one count. The chain uses TRBV6-5 and TRBJ2-1, with 12 bases matching TRBD1. Losses at the gene ends were 5 bases for V and 4 bases for J; bases not matched to a gene: 3. Germline CDR1 MNHEY, CDR2 SVGAGI. CDR3 size: 15 residues. CDR3 sequence reads: CASSGTGGSYNEQFF. In nucleotides, the CDR3 is TGTGCCAGCAGTGGGACAGGGGGCTCATACAATGAGCAGTTCTTC.

This clone has a single count. The genes are TRBV13 and TRBJ2-3; D possibly corresponds to TRBD2 (6 bases). Trimming removed 5 bases from V and 5 bases from J, with 20 bases in between. Germline V gene sequence: CDR1 PRHDT, CDR2 FYEKMQ (reference sequence). This CDR3 is 16 amino acids long. The CDR3 DNA follows: TGTGCCAGCAGCCTCGGGAGCAGGGCCGAGAAAGATACGCAGTATTTT. This gives the protein CASSLGSRAEKDTQYF.

The chain is built from TRBV27 and TRBJ2-1; D is perhaps TRBD2 (7 bases). This CDR3 has 16 amino acids. The V end lost 1 base, the J end lost 7 bases, and 17 bases lay between the germline ends. Per germline, CDR1 MNHEY and CDR2 SMNVEV (reference sequence). The CDR3 protein is CASSLLGGRARNEQFF. The CDR3, as DNA: TGTGCCAGCAGTTTATTAGGGGGGAGGGCCAGGAATGAGCAGTTCTTC.

The V gene is TRBV13, the J gene TRBJ2-1, with 11 bases that match TRBD2. Germline loops: CDR1 PRHDT, CDR2 FYEKMQ (reference sequence). Trimming cost V 6 bases and J 1 base; bases outside gene matches: 17. This CDR3 is built from 20 residues. The CDR3: CASSSSIWTSGPPSYNEQFF. DNA of the CDR3: TGTGCCAGCAGTTCAAGTATCTGGACTAGCGGGCCGCCGTCCTACAATGAGCAGTTCTTC.

This rearrangement joins TRBV10-3 to TRBJ1-1, with 8 bases fitting TRBD1. V lost 3 bases to trimming and J lost 0 bases; unmatched junction nucleotides: 9. The germline CDR1 and CDR2 sequences are ENHRY and SYGVKD. This CDR3 has 17 amino acids. CDR3 region: CAISDPTGAGMNTEAFF. DNA for the CDR3: TGTGCCATCAGTGACCCGACAGGGGCGGGCATGAACACTGAAGCTTTCTTT.

The chain carries TRBV27 and TRBJ2-6; D might be TRBD2 (6 bases). The CDR3 has 18 amino acids. The ends were cut back, 4 bases at V and 0 bases at J, with 16 bases in the middle. Germline CDR1 is MNHEY and CDR2 is SMNVEV (reference sequence). CDR3 DNA: TGTGCCAGCAGTTCCCCCGGGCGGGACCACTCTGGGGCCAACGTCCTGACTTTC. It translates to CASSSPGRDHSGANVLTF.

The chain combines TRBV27 with TRBJ2-1; 8 nucleotides line up with TRBD2. Germline CDR1 and CDR2: MNHEY and SMNVEV (reference sequence). This CDR3 spans 15 amino acids. Trimming at V came to 2 bases and at J to 9 bases, leaving 9 bases not matched to a gene. The CDR3 is CASSLGAGVSGEQFF. The CDR3 DNA follows: TGTGCCAGCAGTTTAGGAGCGGGAGTATCGGGTGAGCAGTTCTTC.

The genes are TRBV11-2 and TRBJ1-4, with D unresolved. Germline V gene lookup returns CDR1 SGHAT and CDR2 FQNNGV. CDR3 size: 15 residues. V lost 5 bases to trimming and J lost 0 bases, with 10 bases between them. CDR3 amino acids: CASSPADSTNEKLFF. The CDR3 DNA reads TGTGCCAGCAGCCCGGCGGATTCAACTAATGAAAAACTGTTTTTT.

The rearrangement uses TRBV5-1 and TRBJ2-2; 7 bases agree with TRBD2. Trimming took 0 bases from V and 3 from J; bases not matched to a gene: 8. The CDR3 sequence is 17 residues long. Germline V gives CDR1 SGHRS, CDR2 YFSETQ. This CDR3 is CASSLVSASGYTGELFF. In nucleotides, the CDR3 is TGCGCCAGCAGCTTGGTGTCGGCTAGCGGATACACCGGGGAGCTGTTTTTT.

The genes are TRBV18 and TRBJ2-2; 11 bases line up with TRBD2. From germline, CDR1 is KGHSH and CDR2 LQKENI. J was trimmed by 1 base and V by 6 bases; bases with no gene match: 4. This CDR3 is built from 16 residues. The CDR3 protein is CASSRLAGQNTGELFF. The CDR3 nucleotides read TGTGCCAGCTCCCGACTAGCGGGGCAGAACACCGGGGAGCTGTTTTTT.

The chain is built from TRBV4-2 and TRBJ2-2, with TRBD1 matching 9 bases. The J segment lost 0 bases and the V segment lost 3 bases, leaving 8 bases of the junction unmatched. This CDR3 has 18 residues. Germline V gives CDR1 LGHNA, CDR2 YNFKEQ. The CDR3 DNA reads TGTGCCAGCAGCCATACTTGGACAGGGGAGGCGAACACCGGGGAGCTGTTTTTT. Its translation is CASSHTWTGEANTGELFF.

V and J are TRBV10-2 and TRBJ2-7; no reliable D call. Germline CDR1 and CDR2: WSHSY and SAAADI. CDR3 size: 11 residues. The V end was cut by 4 bases, the J end by 2 bases, with 3 bases between. The CDR3 reads CASSATYEQYF. The CDR3 DNA reads as TGCGCCAGCAGTGCCACCTACGAGCAGTACTTC.

J is TRBJ1-3 and V is TRBV15, with no clear D. The germline V and J ends were trimmed by 0 bases and 0 bases, with 12 bases remaining between them. This CDR3 is 17 amino acids long. Per germline, CDR1 LNHNV and CDR2 YYDKDF (reference sequence). CDR3 sequence (DNA): TGTGCCACCAGCAGAGATCGCGGCTCCCGCTCTGGAAACACCATATATTTT. Protein sequence: CATSRDRGSRSGNTIYF.

This rearrangement joins TRBV2 to TRBJ1-5; no definite D call. Per germline, CDR1 SNHLY and CDR2 FYNNEI. Trimming removed 7 bases from V and 2 bases from J, with 6 bases in between. The CDR3 has 12 residues. CDR3 coding DNA: TGTGCCAGCACTGGAGGCAATCAGCCCCAGCATTTT. It yields the protein CASTGGNQPQHF.

The chain has TRBV4-3 and TRBJ2-7; 11 nucleotides line up with TRBD1. Germline assignment: CDR1 LGHNA and CDR2 YSLEER. Trimming cost V 4 bases and J 5 bases; bases outside gene matches: 10. The CDR3 consists of 16 residues. CDR3 sequence: CASSPIYGTGGDEQYF. CDR3 nucleotide sequence: TGCGCCAGCAGCCCGATATACGGGACAGGGGGAGACGAGCAGTACTTC.

This clone was detected once. The rearrangement uses TRBV2 and TRBJ1-1; 9 bases fit TRBD1. Germline CDR1 SNHLY, CDR2 FYNNEI. The V and J ends lost 8 bases and 5 bases, in that order; junction bases with no gene match: 9. The CDR3 consists of 14 residues. CDR3 sequence (DNA): TGTGCCAGCGACGGACAGGGGAGGAGGACTGAAGCTTTCTTT. It is translated as CASDGQGRRTEAFF.

J is TRBJ2-1 and V is TRBV7-7, with D perhaps TRBD2 (5 bases). V was pared by 5 bases and J by 5 bases, with 19 bases between. Germline values: CDR1 SSHAT, CDR2 FNYEAQ (reference sequence). The CDR3 is made up of 16 amino acids. The CDR3 coding sequence is TGTGCCAGCAGCCCCTCTCCGGGGTCCCCGGACAATGAGCAGTTCTTC. It is translated as CASSPSPGSPDNEQFF.

CDR3 region: CASSEAFPGEQFF. CDR3 DNA: TGTGCCAGCAGTGAAGCGTTCCCGGGGGAGCAGTTCTTC. The J gene is TRBJ2-1, the V gene TRBV6-1, with a weak D call TRBD2 (5 bases). CDR3 size: 13 residues. The germline gives CDR1 MNHNS, CDR2 SASEGT. V lost 0 bases and J 10 bases, leaving 10 bases between the germline ends.

The genes are TRBV6-6 and TRBJ2-7; a weak D match, TRBD2 (6 bases). The CDR3 totals 16 residues. V shed 0 bases and J shed 2 bases, with 14 bases lying between them. Germline CDR1 and CDR2: MNHNY and SVGAGI (reference sequence). CDR3: CASSYSTGGRAYEQYF. CDR3 nucleotide sequence: TGTGCCAGCAGTTACTCAACCGGGGGTAGGGCCTACGAGCAGTACTTC.

The chain combines TRBV7-9 with TRBJ2-7; 9 nucleotides match TRBD2. This CDR3 contains 16 residues. CDR1 SEHNR and CDR2 FQNEAQ come from the germline V gene (reference sequence). V gave up 1 base and J gave up 2 bases; unmatched junction bases: 6. CDR3 in DNA: TGTGCCAGCAGCTTAGGTCTAGCGGGACCCCCCTACGAGCAGTACTTC. Translation: CASSLGLAGPPYEQYF.

The rearrangement links TRBV27 to TRBJ1-4; D not certain. Trimming stripped 8 bases from V and 7 bases from J, with 14 bases between. Germline CDR1 MNHEY, CDR2 SMNVEV (reference sequence). The CDR3 contains 13 residues. The CDR3 loop is CASRDLGGEKLFF. The CDR3 nucleotides read TGTGCCAGCCGGGATCTGGGAGGTGAAAAACTGTTTTTT. Combining the CDR3 with reference TRBV27 and TRBJ1-4 gives the whole variable domain EAQVTQNPRYLITVTGKKLTVTCSQNMNHEYMSWYRQDPGLGLRQIYYSMNVEVTDKGDVPEGYKVSRKEKRNFPLILESPSPNQTSLYFCASRDLGGEKLFFGSGTQLSVL.

This chain connects TRBV6-6 to TRBJ1-5; D call uncertain. The CDR3 totals 14 residues. V lost 2 bases and J 2 bases, leaving 7 bases between the germline ends. The germline V gene has CDR1 MNHNY and CDR2 SVGAGI (reference sequence). CDR3 nucleotide sequence: TGTGCCAGCAGTTACCCCCAGGGCAATCAGCCCCAGCATTTT. It codes for CASSYPQGNQPQHF.

The V and J genes are TRBV13 and TRBJ1-5, with D perhaps TRBD1 (5 bases). The length of the CDR3 is 15 residues. The germline V and J ends were trimmed by 5 bases and 6 bases, with 17 bases remaining between them. From germline, CDR1 is PRHDT and CDR2 FYEKMQ (reference sequence). CDR3 loop: CASSQGGAGFQPQHF. CDR3 bases: TGTGCCAGCAGCCAGGGAGGGGCCGGGTTTCAGCCCCAGCATTTT.